The T cell receptor (beta chain) described here comes from a study of cytomegalovirus exposure and HLA in healthy donors. It was with 60 Vbeta and 13 Jbeta primers that the PCR ran. The table came from immunoSEQ multiplex PCR; TCRdb's copy has only in-frame clones and leaves some out. The sample holds some 100,000 clones, approximately 70% seen once. The V gene lost 0 bases and the J gene lost 0 bases, with 6 bases spanning the gap. The CDR3 loop spans 14 amino acids. Per the germline V gene, CDR1 is LNHDA and CDR2 is SQIVND (reference sequence). The source of this sequence is a woman under 30 in good health and CMV-seropositive. This chain connects TRBV19 to TRBJ2-7; D gene unclear. The sample was PBMCs. The CDR3 bases are TGTGCCAGTAGTATAGATGGCAGCTCCTACGAGCAGTACTTC. This codes for CASSIDGSSYEQYF.